This TCR beta chain was obtained from a study of blood T cell repertoires in COVID-19. Study-wide context: Researchers got acute and convalescent COVID-19 samples from the United States, Italy and Spain. In each case, the material was cDNA or gDNA derived from T cells, B-cell-depleted T cells, or PBMCs.

Per the original methods: From reference gene primer amplification, estimates of nucleated cell counts were derived. Sequencing used immunoSEQ multiplex PCR; TCRdb keeps in-frame clones, though not all of them. V, J and clone size are taken as reported in that table, and D and trimming were inferred from the DNA itself. Here the sample spans 200,000 or so clones, about 80% being singletons. In germline, CDR1 is MDHEN, CDR2 SYDVKM. V was pared by 6 bases and J by 11 bases, with 10 bases of the junction left unmatched. The length of the CDR3 is 13 residues. The chain links TRBV28 to TRBJ1-2, with 9 bases matching TRBD1. The source of this sequence is a human donor with acute or convalescent COVID-19. The donor label of this sample is uncertain. The material sequenced was peripheral blood. The CDR3 reads CASRETGGFYYTF. CDR3 in DNA: TGTGCCAGCAGGGAGACAGGGGGGTTCTATTACACCTTC.